A selection of T cell receptor beta chains follows, all from one sample in a study of OX40 agonist ivuxolimab in advanced cancers. Clones were read by immunoSEQ multiplex PCR, and TCRdb kept only the in-frame ones, dropping some. The data show 35,000 to 50,000 clones, with approximately 90% seen just once and around 20% held by the top ten. The source was CD4+ or CD8+ T cells sorted from blood, collected in a trial of the OX40 agonist ivuxolimab. Receptors were obtained from an adult with an advanced solid tumor such as melanoma, head and neck, liver or kidney cancer. Both conserved end residues are trimmed from each CDR3. Fields, in order: CDR3 protein, D gene, V gene, CDR3 length. A D gene is named only where the DNA matches it firmly.

CDR3 protein: ASSLGHASTDTQY
D gene: .
V gene: TRBV5-8
CDR3 length: 13

CDR3 protein: ASSHRDRVTYEQY
D gene: TRBD1
V gene: TRBV14
CDR3 length: 13

CDR3 protein: ASSSILQSNEQF
D gene: .
V gene: TRBV6-5
CDR3 length: 12

CDR3 protein: ASSSPPQLRGQY
D gene: .
V gene: TRBV11-2
CDR3 length: 12

CDR3 protein: ASSHGGPTSYNEQF
D gene: .
V gene: TRBV19
CDR3 length: 14

CDR3 protein: ASSLMDRFDKDTQY
D gene: .
V gene: TRBV5-1
CDR3 length: 14

CDR3 protein: ASSYHGAISYEQY
D gene: .
V gene: TRBV11-3
CDR3 length: 13

CDR3 protein: ASASGDYTGELF
D gene: .
V gene: TRBV12-5
CDR3 length: 12

CDR3 protein: ASSSENFYEQY
D gene: .
V gene: TRBV6-6
CDR3 length: 11

CDR3 protein: ASSQDSVAGGPTEQF
D gene: TRBD2
V gene: TRBV4-2
CDR3 length: 15

CDR3 protein: ASTPPGYDEQY
D gene: .
V gene: TRBV28
CDR3 length: 11

CDR3 protein: ASSSETSGMSDTQY
D gene: TRBD2
V gene: TRBV7-9
CDR3 length: 14

CDR3 protein: ASSQDPLNTEAF
D gene: .
V gene: TRBV4-1
CDR3 length: 12

CDR3 protein: ASSKATSGRANDTQY
D gene: .
V gene: TRBV21-1
CDR3 length: 15

CDR3 protein: ASSLGLEKLF
D gene: .
V gene: TRBV7-9
CDR3 length: 10

CDR3 protein: ATTPGGSYNEQF
D gene: .
V gene: TRBV25-1
CDR3 length: 12

CDR3 protein: ASSLLAGPRPGEQY
D gene: TRBD2
V gene: TRBV27
CDR3 length: 14

CDR3 protein: ASSSWDSTSTDTQY
D gene: TRBD1
V gene: TRBV11-2
CDR3 length: 14

CDR3 protein: ASSFLGGDEQY
D gene: .
V gene: TRBV28
CDR3 length: 11

CDR3 protein: ASRPAERDRGLVWYEQY
D gene: .
V gene: TRBV12-2
CDR3 length: 17

CDR3 protein: ASRGSPSPGELF
D gene: TRBD2
V gene: TRBV19
CDR3 length: 12

CDR3 protein: ASSLDRDEQY
D gene: TRBD1
V gene: TRBV7-8
CDR3 length: 10